Listed below are T cell receptor beta chains from one sample, sequenced in a study of beta chain features in type 1 diabetes. Sequenced by immunoSEQ multiplex PCR; TCRdb stores in-frame clones only, minus some. The data show some 190,000 clones, 7.5% to 8.5% seen once. Sequenced material: central memory CD4+ T cells from blood. These receptors all come from a man aged 18 to 29 with type 1 diabetes. Each CDR3 is given with its conserved first and last residue. The D gene is left open where the match is weak. Rows may omit the clone size; those that give it use once, few, many or a size class.

TRBJ2-5 TRBV2 NA NA CASSVRERETQYF TGTGCCAGCAGTGTACGGGAACGAGAGACCCAGTACTTC
TRBJ2-7 TRBV7-9 few NA CASSPGGTLYF TGTGCCAGCAGCCCAGGGGGGACCCTTTACTTC
TRBJ2-1 TRBV5-1 NA TRBD2 CASSPRLAGATSSYNEQFF TGCGCCAGCAGCCCGCGACTAGCGGGAGCAACGAGCTCCTACAATGAGCAGTTCTTC
TRBJ2-3 TRBV18 few TRBD2 CASSPPRLAANTDTQYF TGTGCCAGCTCACCACCGCGGCTAGCGGCTAACACAGATACGCAGTATTTT
TRBJ1-6 TRBV2 NA NA CASSGGGALHF TGTGCCAGCAGTGGAGGGGGTGCCCTCCACTTT
TRBJ2-1 TRBV5-6 NA TRBD1 CASSFLDRGLNEQFF TGTGCCAGCAGCTTCTTGGACAGGGGGCTAAATGAGCAGTTCTTC
TRBJ2-3 TRBV30 NA TRBD1 CAWSRPTLTGADTQYF TGTGCCTGGAGTCGCCCGACTCTAACAGGGGCAGATACGCAGTATTTT
TRBJ2-7 TRBV25-1 NA TRBD2 CASKRGHSYEQYF TGTGCCAGCAAGCGGGGGCACTCCTACGAGCAGTACTTC
TRBJ2-5 TRBV7-2 NA TRBD2 CASSLRFSGGDLGRTQYF TGTGCCAGCAGCTTAAGGTTTAGCGGGGGGGACCTTGGTCGGACCCAGTACTTC
TRBJ2-7 TRBV4-1 few NA CASSQDLRRGPSYEQYF TGCGCCAGCAGCCAAGATCTCCGGCGGGGACCATCCTACGAGCAGTACTTC
TRBJ1-6 TRBV27 NA TRBD1 CASSLRTGNNSPLHF TGTGCCAGCAGTCTACGGACAGGGAACAATTCACCCCTCCACTTT
TRBJ2-1 TRBV19 NA TRBD1 CASSIGTASSYNEQFF TGTGCCAGTAGTATTGGGACAGCGAGCTCCTACAATGAGCAGTTCTTC
TRBJ2-1 TRBV7-2 NA NA CASSLVSGLHEQFF TGTGCCAGCAGCTTAGTATCAGGGCTTCATGAGCAGTTCTTC
TRBJ1-2 TRBV4-1 NA NA CASSQDSGTFYGYTF TGCGCCAGCAGCCAAGATTCCGGGACATTTTATGGCTACACCTTC
TRBJ2-3 TRBV5-1 NA TRBD2 CASSSGTSGRVTDTQYF TGCGCCAGCAGCTCCGGGACTAGCGGGAGGGTCACAGATACGCAGTATTTT
TRBJ2-3 TRBV5-6 few TRBD1 CASSFGGQVSTDTQYF TGTGCCAGCAGCTTTGGGGGACAGGTCAGCACAGATACGCAGTATTTT
TRBJ2-1 TRBV11-2 few NA CASSLGTRGSTYNEQFF TGTGCCAGCAGCTTGGGGACCAGGGGCAGCACCTACAATGAGCAGTTCTTC
TRBJ1-2 TRBV28 few TRBD1 CASSWTGRNYGYTF TGTGCCAGCAGTTGGACAGGGCGCAACTATGGCTACACCTTC
TRBJ1-5 TRBV30 NA NA CAWRSYSNQPQHF TGTGCCTGGAGGTCTTATAGCAATCAGCCCCAGCATTTT
TRBJ1-1 TRBV29-1 NA NA CSVGGGGWTEAFF TGCAGCGTTGGAGGGGGGGGATGGACTGAAGCTTTCTTT
TRBJ1-4 TRBV7-2 few TRBD1 CASSLWGQLDEKLFF TGTGCCAGCAGTTTATGGGGACAGCTGGATGAAAAACTGTTTTTT
TRBJ2-1 TRBV28 NA TRBD2 CASSLYRLAGYNEQFF TGTGCCAGCAGCCTTTATAGACTAGCAGGCTACAATGAGCAGTTCTTC
TRBJ2-7 TRBV5-1 NA TRBD2 CASSLDRGSPYF TGCGCCAGCAGCTTGGACCGCGGGAGTCCGTACTTC
TRBJ1-5 TRBV19 NA NA CASSIAAGIQPQHF TGTGCCAGTAGTATAGCCGCAGGGATTCAGCCCCAGCATTTT
TRBJ2-3 TRBV28 NA NA CASSPTTGTQYF TGTGCCAGCAGTCCGACGACGGGTACGCAGTATTTT
TRBJ2-1 TRBV11-3 NA NA CASSLDQGGSSSYNEQFF TGTGCCAGCAGCTTAGATCAAGGTGGGAGTAGCTCCTACAATGAGCAGTTCTTC
TRBJ1-5 TRBV6-5 NA TRBD1 CASRPRDRDNQPQHF TGTGCCAGCAGGCCCCGGGACAGGGATAATCAGCCCCAGCATTTT
TRBJ2-3 TRBV5-4 NA TRBD2 CASSLGLAGLTDTQYF TGTGCCAGCAGCTTGGGCCTAGCGGGGCTCACAGATACGCAGTATTTT
TRBJ1-3 TRBV30 NA NA CARDSGNTIYF TGTGCCCGAGACTCTGGAAACACCATATATTTT
TRBJ2-1 TRBV7-2 few NA CASSLASSGHNEQFF TGTGCCAGCAGCTTAGCGTCCAGCGGACACAATGAGCAGTTCTTC
TRBJ2-7 TRBV28 NA TRBD1 CASTGTGVYEQYF TGTGCCAGTACCGGGACAGGGGTCTACGAGCAGTACTTC
TRBJ2-5 TRBV5-8 few NA CASSSSRGTRETQYF TGTGCCAGCAGCTCCTCCCGGGGAACTCGGGAGACCCAGTACTTC
TRBJ1-1 TRBV28 NA NA CASKSAGGDGYTEAFF TGTGCCAGCAAATCTGCCGGGGGGGATGGGTACACTGAAGCTTTCTTT
TRBJ2-5 TRBV19 few TRBD1 CASSRTGPNQETQYF TGTGCCAGTAGTCGGACAGGGCCGAACCAAGAGACCCAGTACTTC
TRBJ2-4 TRBV27 NA TRBD2 CASSPLTSGIAKNIQYF TGTGCCAGCAGTCCATTGACTAGCGGGATAGCCAAAAACATTCAGTACTTC